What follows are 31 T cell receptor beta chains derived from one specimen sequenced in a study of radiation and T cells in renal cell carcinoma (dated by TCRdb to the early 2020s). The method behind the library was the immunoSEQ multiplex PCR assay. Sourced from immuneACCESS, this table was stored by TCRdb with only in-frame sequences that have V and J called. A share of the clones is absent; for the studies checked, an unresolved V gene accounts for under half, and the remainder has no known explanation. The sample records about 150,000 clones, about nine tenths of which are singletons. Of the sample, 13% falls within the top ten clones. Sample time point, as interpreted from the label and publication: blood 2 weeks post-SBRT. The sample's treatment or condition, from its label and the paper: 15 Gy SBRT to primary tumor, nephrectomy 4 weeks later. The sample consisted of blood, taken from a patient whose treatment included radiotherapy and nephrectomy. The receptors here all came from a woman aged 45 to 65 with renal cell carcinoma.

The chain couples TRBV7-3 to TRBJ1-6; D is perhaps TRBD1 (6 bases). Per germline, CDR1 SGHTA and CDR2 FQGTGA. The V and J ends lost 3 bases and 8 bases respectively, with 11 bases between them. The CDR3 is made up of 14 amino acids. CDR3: CASSFRGGDSPLHF. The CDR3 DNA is TGTGCCAGCAGCTTCAGGGGAGGGGATTCACCCCTCCACTTT. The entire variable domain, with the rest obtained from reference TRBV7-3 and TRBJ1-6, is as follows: GAGVSQTPSNKVTEKGKYVELRCDPISGHTALYWYRQSLGQGPEFLIYFQGTGAADDSGLPNDRFFAVRPEGSVSTLKIQRTERGDSAVYLCASSFRGGDSPLHFGNGTRLTVT.

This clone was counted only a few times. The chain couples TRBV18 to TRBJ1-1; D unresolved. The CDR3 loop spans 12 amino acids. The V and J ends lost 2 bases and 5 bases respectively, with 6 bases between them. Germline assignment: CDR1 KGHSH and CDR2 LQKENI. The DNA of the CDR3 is TGTGCCAGCTCACCAGAGGCGACTGAAGCTTTCTTT. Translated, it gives CASSPEATEAFF.

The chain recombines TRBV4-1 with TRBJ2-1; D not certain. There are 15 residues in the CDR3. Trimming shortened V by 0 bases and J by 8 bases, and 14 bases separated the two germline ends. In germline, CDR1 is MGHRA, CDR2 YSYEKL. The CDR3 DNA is TGCGCCAGCAGCCAAGATCGCAATTCTAGGGATGAGCAGTTCTTC. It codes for CASSQDRNSRDEQFF.

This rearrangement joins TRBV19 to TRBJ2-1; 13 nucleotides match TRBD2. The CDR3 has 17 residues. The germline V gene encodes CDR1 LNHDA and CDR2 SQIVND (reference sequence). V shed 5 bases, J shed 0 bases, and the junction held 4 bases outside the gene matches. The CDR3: CASSRTSGSSSYNEQFF. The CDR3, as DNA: TGTGCCAGTAGTCGGACTAGCGGGAGCAGCTCCTACAATGAGCAGTTCTTC.

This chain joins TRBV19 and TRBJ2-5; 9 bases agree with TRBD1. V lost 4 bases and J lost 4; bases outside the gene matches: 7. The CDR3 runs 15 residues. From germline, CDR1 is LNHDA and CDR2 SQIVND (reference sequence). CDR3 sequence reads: CASSNLGGQGETQYF. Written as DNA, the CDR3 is TGTGCCAGTAGTAATTTGGGGGGACAGGGAGAGACCCAGTACTTC.

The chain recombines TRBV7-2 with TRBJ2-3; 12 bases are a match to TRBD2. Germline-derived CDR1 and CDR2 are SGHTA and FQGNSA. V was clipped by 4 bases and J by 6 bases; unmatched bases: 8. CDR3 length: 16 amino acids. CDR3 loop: CASSSRTSGAADTQYF. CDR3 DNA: TGTGCCAGCAGCTCTAGGACTAGCGGGGCCGCGGATACGCAGTATTTT.

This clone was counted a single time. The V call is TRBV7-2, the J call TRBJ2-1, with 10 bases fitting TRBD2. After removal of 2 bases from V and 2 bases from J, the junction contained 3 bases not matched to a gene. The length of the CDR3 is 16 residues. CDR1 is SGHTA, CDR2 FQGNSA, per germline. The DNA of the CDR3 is TGTGCCAGCAGCTTACTCAGCGGGGGGGCCTACAATGAGCAGTTCTTC. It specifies CASSLLSGGAYNEQFF.

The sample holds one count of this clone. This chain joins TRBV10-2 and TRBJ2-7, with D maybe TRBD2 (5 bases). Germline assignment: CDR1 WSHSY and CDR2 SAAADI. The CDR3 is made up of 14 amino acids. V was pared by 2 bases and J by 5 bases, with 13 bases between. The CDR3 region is CASSEKRYFDEQYF. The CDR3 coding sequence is TGCGCCAGCAGTGAGAAGCGGTATTTCGACGAGCAGTACTTC.

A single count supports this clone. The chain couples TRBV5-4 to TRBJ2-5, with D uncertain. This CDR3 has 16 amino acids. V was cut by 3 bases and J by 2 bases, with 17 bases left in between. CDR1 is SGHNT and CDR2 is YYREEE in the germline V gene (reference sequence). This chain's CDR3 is CASSSPGRSAQETQYF. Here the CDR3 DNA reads TGTGCCAGCAGCTCCCCTGGCAGGTCAGCTCAAGAGACCCAGTACTTC. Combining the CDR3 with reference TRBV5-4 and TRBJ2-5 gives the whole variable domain ETGVTQSPTHLIKTRGQQVTLRCSSQSGHNTVSWYQQALGQGPQFIFQYYREEENGRGNFPPRFSGLQFPNYSSELNVNALELDDSALYLCASSSPGRSAQETQYFGPGTRLLVL.

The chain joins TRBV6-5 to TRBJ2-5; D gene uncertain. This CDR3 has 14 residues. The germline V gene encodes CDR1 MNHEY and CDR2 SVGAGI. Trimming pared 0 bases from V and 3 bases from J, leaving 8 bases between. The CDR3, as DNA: TGTGCCAGCAGTTACTCGAAATTCAAAGAGACCCAGTACTTC. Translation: CASSYSKFKETQYF.

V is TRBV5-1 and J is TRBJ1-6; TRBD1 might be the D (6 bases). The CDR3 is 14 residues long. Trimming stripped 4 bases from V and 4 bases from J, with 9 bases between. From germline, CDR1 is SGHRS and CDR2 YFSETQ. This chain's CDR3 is CASSTDRYNSPLHF. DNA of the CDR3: TGCGCCAGCAGCACGGACAGATATAATTCACCCCTCCACTTT.

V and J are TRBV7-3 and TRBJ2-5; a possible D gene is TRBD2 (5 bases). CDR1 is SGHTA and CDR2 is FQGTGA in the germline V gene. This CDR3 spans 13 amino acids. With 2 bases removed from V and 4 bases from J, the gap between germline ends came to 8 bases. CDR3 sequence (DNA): TGTGCCAGCAGCTTACTAGGAGGAGAGACCCAGTACTTC. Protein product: CASSLLGGETQYF.

CDR3 sequence reads: CAIERGGSNYGYTF. The DNA for the CDR3 is TGTGCCATCGAGAGGGGGGGGTCTAACTATGGCTACACCTTC. The chain has TRBV10-3 and TRBJ1-2; weak D call: TRBD1 (6 bases). Germline V gene lookup returns CDR1 ENHRY and CDR2 SYGVKD. V lost 8 bases, J lost 0 bases, and 13 bases lay in between. The CDR3 loop spans 14 amino acids.

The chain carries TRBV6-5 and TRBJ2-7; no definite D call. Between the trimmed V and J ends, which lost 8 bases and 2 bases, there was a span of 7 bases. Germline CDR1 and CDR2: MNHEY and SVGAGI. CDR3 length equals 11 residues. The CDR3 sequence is CASGETYEQYF. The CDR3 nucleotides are TGTGCCAGCGGCGAGACCTACGAGCAGTACTTC.

This CDR3 reads CASRVIGTNEKLFF. CDR3 bases: TGTGCCAGTAGGGTAATAGGCACTAATGAAAAACTGTTTTTT. This chain connects TRBV19 to TRBJ1-4; no clear D gene. Germline V gene lookup returns CDR1 LNHDA and CDR2 SQIVND (reference sequence). The CDR3 has 14 residues. Trimming cost V 6 bases and J 2 bases, with 10 bases left between them.

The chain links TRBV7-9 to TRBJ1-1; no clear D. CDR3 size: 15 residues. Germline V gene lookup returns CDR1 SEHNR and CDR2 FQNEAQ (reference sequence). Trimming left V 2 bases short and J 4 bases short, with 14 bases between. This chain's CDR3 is CASSLLIGQATEAFF. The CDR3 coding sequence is TGTGCCAGCAGCTTACTGATTGGGCAGGCCACTGAAGCTTTCTTT.

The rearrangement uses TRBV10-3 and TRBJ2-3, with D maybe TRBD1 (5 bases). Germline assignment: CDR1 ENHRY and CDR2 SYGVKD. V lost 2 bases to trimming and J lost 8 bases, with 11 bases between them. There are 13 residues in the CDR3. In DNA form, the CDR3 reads TGTGCCATCAGTGAGGCATCGCAGGGTACGCAGTATTTT. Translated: CAISEASQGTQYF.

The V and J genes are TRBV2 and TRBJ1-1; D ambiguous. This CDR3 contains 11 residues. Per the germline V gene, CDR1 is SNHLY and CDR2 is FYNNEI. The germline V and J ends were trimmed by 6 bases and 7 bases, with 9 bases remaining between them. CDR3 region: CASSIKVEAFF. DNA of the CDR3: TGTGCCAGCAGCATTAAGGTTGAAGCTTTCTTT.

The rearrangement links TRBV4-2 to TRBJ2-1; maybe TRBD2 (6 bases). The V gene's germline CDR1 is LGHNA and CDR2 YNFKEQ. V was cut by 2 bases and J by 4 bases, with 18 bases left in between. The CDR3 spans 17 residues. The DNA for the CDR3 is TGTGCCAGCAGCCAAAGGACCCTGGGGACTGAATACAATGAGCAGTTCTTC. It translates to CASSQRTLGTEYNEQFF.

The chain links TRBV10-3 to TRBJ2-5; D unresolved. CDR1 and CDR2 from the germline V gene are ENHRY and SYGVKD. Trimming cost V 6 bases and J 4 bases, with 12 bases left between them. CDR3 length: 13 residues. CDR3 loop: CAIRRPGGETQYF. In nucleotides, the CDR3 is TGTGCCATCAGAAGACCCGGCGGAGAGACCCAGTACTTC.

CDR3 coding DNA: TGCGCCAGCAGCTTGGTAGGGGTTAACTATGGCTACACCTTC. Protein sequence: CASSLVGVNYGYTF. This chain links TRBV5-1 with TRBJ1-2, with D possibly being TRBD1 (5 bases). Between the trimmed V and J ends, which lost 0 bases and 1 base, there was a span of 7 bases. Germline CDR1 and CDR2: SGHRS and YFSETQ. The CDR3 length is 14 residues.

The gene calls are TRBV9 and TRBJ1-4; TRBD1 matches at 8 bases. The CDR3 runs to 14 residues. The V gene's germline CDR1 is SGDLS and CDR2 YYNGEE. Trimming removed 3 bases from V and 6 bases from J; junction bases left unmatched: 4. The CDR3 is CASSEQGDDEKLFF. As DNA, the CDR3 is TGTGCCAGCAGCGAACAGGGGGATGATGAAAAACTGTTTTTT.

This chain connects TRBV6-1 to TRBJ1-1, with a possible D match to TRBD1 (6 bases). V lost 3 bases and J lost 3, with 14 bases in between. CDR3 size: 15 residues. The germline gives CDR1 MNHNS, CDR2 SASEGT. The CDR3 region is CASSDHRDTHTEAFF. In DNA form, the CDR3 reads TGTGCCAGCAGTGATCACCGGGACACACACACTGAAGCTTTCTTT.

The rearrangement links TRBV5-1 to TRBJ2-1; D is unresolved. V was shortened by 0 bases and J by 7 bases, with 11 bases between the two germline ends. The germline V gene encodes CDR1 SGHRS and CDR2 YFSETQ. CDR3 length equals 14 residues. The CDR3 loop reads CASSLGASTNEQFF. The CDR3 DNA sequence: TGCGCCAGCAGCTTGGGAGCTTCGACGAATGAGCAGTTCTTC.

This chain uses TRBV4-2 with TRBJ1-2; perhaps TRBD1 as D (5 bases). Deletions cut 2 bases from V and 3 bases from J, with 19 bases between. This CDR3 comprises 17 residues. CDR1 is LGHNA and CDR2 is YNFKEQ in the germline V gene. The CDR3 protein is CASSQLPRAGKDYGYTF. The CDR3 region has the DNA TGTGCCAGCAGCCAACTACCCCGGGCAGGGAAGGACTATGGCTACACCTTC.

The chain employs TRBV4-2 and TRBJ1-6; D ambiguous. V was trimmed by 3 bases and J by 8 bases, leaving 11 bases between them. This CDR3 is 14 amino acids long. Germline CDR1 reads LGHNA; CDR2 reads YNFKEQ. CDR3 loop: CASSQTFEYSPLHF. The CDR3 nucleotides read TGTGCCAGCAGCCAGACCTTCGAGTATTCACCCCTCCACTTT.

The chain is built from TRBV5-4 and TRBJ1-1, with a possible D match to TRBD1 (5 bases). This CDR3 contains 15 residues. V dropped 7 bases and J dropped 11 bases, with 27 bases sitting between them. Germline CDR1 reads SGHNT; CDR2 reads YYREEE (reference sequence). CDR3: CASFGGDAGIIGAFF. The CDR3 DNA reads TGTGCCAGCTTCGGGGGAGACGCCGGGATTATTGGGGCTTTCTTT. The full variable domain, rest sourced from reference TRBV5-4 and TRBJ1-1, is ETGVTQSPTHLIKTRGQQVTLRCSSQSGHNTVSWYQQALGQGPQFIFQYYREEENGRGNFPPRFSGLQFPNYSSELNVNALELDDSALYLCASFGGDAGIIGAFFGQGTRLTVV.

The CDR3 DNA reads TGTGCCAGTAGTATAACCTTTGGTAACACTGAAGCTTTCTTT. Protein sequence: CASSITFGNTEAFF. V usage is TRBV19 and J usage is TRBJ1-1; D uncertain. CDR1 is LNHDA and CDR2 is SQIVND in the germline V gene (reference sequence). V lost 2 bases and J 2 bases, leaving 9 bases between the germline ends. This CDR3 contains 14 residues.

The CDR3 spells CASSSGQGLNYGYTF. CDR3 bases: TGTGCCAGCAGCTCCGGACAGGGGCTTAACTATGGCTACACCTTC. The chain links TRBV7-8 to TRBJ1-2; the match to TRBD1 covers 9 bases. The ends lost 4 bases at V and 1 base at J; junction bases unmatched: 4. This CDR3 comprises 15 residues. From germline, CDR1 is SGHVS and CDR2 FQNEAQ.

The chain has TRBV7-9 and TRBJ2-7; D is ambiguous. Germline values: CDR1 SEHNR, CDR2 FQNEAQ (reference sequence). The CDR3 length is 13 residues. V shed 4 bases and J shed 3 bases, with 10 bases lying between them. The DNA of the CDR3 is TGTGCCAGCAGCTCGACATCCAACTACGAGCAGTACTTC. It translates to CASSSTSNYEQYF.

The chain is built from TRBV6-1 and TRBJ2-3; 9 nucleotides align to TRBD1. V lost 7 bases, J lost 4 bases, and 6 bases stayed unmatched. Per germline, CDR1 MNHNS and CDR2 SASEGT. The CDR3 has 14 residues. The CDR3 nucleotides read TGTGCCAGCAAAGAGGACAGGGGAGCAGATACGCAGTATTTT. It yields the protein CASKEDRGADTQYF.